This T cell receptor beta chain was captured in a study of cytomegalovirus exposure and HLA in healthy donors. Germline-derived CDR1 and CDR2 are MDHEN and SYDVKM. The CDR3 extends over 15 amino acids. The V and J ends lost 5 bases and 6 bases respectively, with 20 bases between them. Use of 60 Vbeta and 13 Jbeta primers characterized the PCR. Measured with immunoSEQ multiplex PCR; TCRdb has only the in-frame clones, and not every one. The data hold 100,000 to 150,000 clones, with 80% observed a single time. J is TRBJ2-7 and V is TRBV28, with D possibly matching TRBD1 (5 bases). The TCR originated in a man younger than 40 in good health and CMV-seronegative. The sequencing input was PBMCs. The CDR3, as DNA: TGTGCCAGCAGTAACATACAGGAGTACGTCCCCGAGCAGTACTTC. Translated: CASSNIQEYVPEQYF. Supplemented by reference TRBV28 and TRBJ2-7, the full variable domain reads DVKVTQSSRYLVKRTGEKVFLECVQDMDHENMFWYRQDPGLGLRLIYFSYDVKMKEKGDIPEGYSVSREKKERFSLILESASTNQTSMYLCASSNIQEYVPEQYFGPGTRLTVT.